This T cell receptor beta chain emerged from a study of cytomegalovirus exposure and HLA in healthy donors. Study findings and constraints: Later, an analysis found that common viral pathogens appeared to be linked with several of the most significant clusters.

Regarding this clone: Its cognate antigen is unknown.

The PCR employed 60 Vbeta primers together with 13 Jbeta primers. Profiling relied on immunoSEQ multiplex PCR, and the TCRdb table lists in-frame clones only, not all of them. Of approximately 160,000 clones in the sample, 70% are singletons; the top ten hold 4% to 5%. The sequence was obtained from a man between 18 and 29 years old in good health and CMV-seropositive. Sequencing input: PBMCs.

This CDR3 reads CASSFAGANQPQHF. The CDR3, as DNA: TGTGCCAGCAGCTTTGCGGGGGCTAATCAGCCCCAGCATTTT. The V gene is TRBV7-9, the J gene TRBJ1-5, with D tentatively TRBD1 (6 bases). This CDR3 region has 14 residues. Germline V gene lookup returns CDR1 SEHNR and CDR2 FQNEAQ (reference sequence). Trimming removed 3 bases at V and 4 bases at J, with 10 bases between.